This T cell receptor (beta chain) comes out of a study of cytomegalovirus exposure and HLA in healthy donors. Study-level results: Across donors, sequencing depth was assumed by presence/absence analyses to be roughly uniform. An observed cluster of highly shared sequence variants was recorded as a likely sequencing artifact. The study listed some 160 cytomegalovirus-associated TCR beta chains.

Germline CDR1 and CDR2: SGHTA and FQGTGA. The CDR3 length is 15 residues. The V gene end was trimmed by 6 bases and the J gene end by 4 bases; junction bases not matched to a gene: 10. The study ran its PCR with 60 Vbeta and 13 Jbeta primers. Produced via immunoSEQ multiplex PCR; TCRdb's table is partial and in-frame only. This table holds 110,000 to 150,000 clones, more than 75% found once. For this clone: The antigen remains undetermined.

The sample comprised PBMCs. This TCR was sampled from a female donor in good health and CMV-seronegative. The J gene is TRBJ2-7, the V gene TRBV7-3; TRBD2 matches at 9 bases. The CDR3 is CASSPGLAQPYEQYF. CDR3 sequence (DNA): TGTGCCAGCAGTCCCGGACTAGCGCAACCATACGAGCAGTACTTC.